This TCR beta chain was captured in a study of patients and donors after allogeneic stem cell transplantation. This clonotype was seen a handful of times. TCRdb itself ran the RT-PCR reads through MiXCR, one entry per CDR3 protein. The profile shows 800,000 to 1,000,000 distinct CDR3 sequences, around 17% of them singletons. Sequencing was done on a sample of blood, either unsorted or a sorted T cell fraction (not recorded which). The sequence was collected from a human donor who was either an allogeneic HSCT recipient or a stem cell or donor lymphocyte infusion donor (not recorded which). It is not recorded whose cells these are; they may come from a transplant donor.

The CDR3 sequence is CASTTGYQPQHF. CDR3 DNA: TGTGCCAGCACCACGGGGTATCAGCCCCAGCATTTT. This chain connects TRBV21-1 to TRBJ1-5. TRBV21-1 is flagged as a pseudogene. The CDR3 runs to 12 residues.